The rows below give T cell receptor beta chains drawn from one sample of a study of blood T cell repertoires in COVID-19. TCRdb keeps only in-frame clones here, not all; method: immunoSEQ multiplex PCR. Counted here are some 120,000 clones, approximately 81% occurring once; the ten biggest clones make up 9.5% to 15%. Sequences were obtained from peripheral blood. The receptors come from a woman aged 30 to 39 who had recovered from COVID-19. The CDR3 runs from the conserved cysteine through the conserved F or W. The D gene is left open where the match is weak. Size is stated for part of the rows, as once, few or many counts, or as a class when the clone is expanded.

CDR3aa,CDR3nt,v_gene,d_gene,j_gene,abundance
CASSTLRSTIYF,TGTGCCAGTAGCACCCTACGAAGCACCATATATTTT,TRBV19,-,TRBJ1-3,-
CASEEGGLGIQYF,TGTGCCAGCGAGGAGGGTGGATTAGGCATTCAGTACTTC,TRBV18,-,TRBJ2-4,-
CASSSMTSGAYEQYF,TGTGCCAGCAGCTCCATGACTAGCGGGGCCTACGAGCAGTACTTC,TRBV5-4,TRBD2,TRBJ2-7,few
CASSREGDLAKNIQYF,TGTGCCAGCAGCCGCGAGGGAGACCTAGCCAAAAACATTCAGTACTTC,TRBV6-6,-,TRBJ2-4,-
CASSDSIGVGTGELFF,TGTGCCAGTAGTGATAGCATCGGGGTCGGTACCGGGGAGCTGTTTTTT,TRBV19,-,TRBJ2-2,-
CAISSSPDRGDSPLHF,TGTGCCATCAGCTCGTCACCGGACAGAGGAGATTCACCCCTCCACTTT,TRBV10-3,-,TRBJ1-6,-
CSAQHPRGYTF,TGCAGTGCCCAACACCCGCGGGGCTACACCTTC,TRBV20-1,-,TRBJ1-2,-
CASRRGGVGFWEQYF,TGTGCCAGCAGGAGAGGGGGGGTTGGGTTCTGGGAGCAGTACTTC,TRBV27,-,TRBJ2-7,-
CASSFGHSYEQYF,TGTGCCAGCAGTTTTGGCCACTCCTACGAGCAGTACTTC,TRBV27,-,TRBJ2-7,-
CASSYGTGNYGYTF,TGTGCCAGCAGCTACGGGACAGGGAACTATGGCTACACCTTC,TRBV13,TRBD1,TRBJ1-2,-
CAISESVRDIQYF,TGTGCCATCAGTGAGTCGGTGAGGGACATTCAGTACTTC,TRBV10-3,-,TRBJ2-4,-
CASSPMTGGDYGYTF,TGTGCCAGTAGTCCCATGACAGGGGGCGACTATGGCTACACCTTC,TRBV19,TRBD1,TRBJ1-2,-
CASRPQGNQETQYF,TGTGCCAGCAGGCCTCAGGGGAATCAAGAGACCCAGTACTTC,TRBV13,-,TRBJ2-5,-
CASSVREVNYGYTF,TGTGCCAGCAGCGTCAGGGAGGTGAACTATGGCTACACCTTC,TRBV9,-,TRBJ1-2,-
CASSAETSSYTDTQYF,TGTGCCAGCAGCGCAGAGACTAGCTCCTACACAGATACGCAGTATTTT,TRBV7-6,TRBD2,TRBJ2-3,-
CASSTPGLRDTQYF,TGTGCCAGCAGTACACCGGGGTTGCGGGATACGCAGTATTTT,TRBV6-5,-,TRBJ2-3,-
CASSSDGELASPLHF,TGCGCCAGCAGCTCCGATGGGGAGCTTGCATCACCCCTCCACTTT,TRBV5-1,-,TRBJ1-6,-
CASSPARDRGTYEQYF,TGTGCCAGCAGCCCAGCGCGGGACAGGGGCACCTACGAGCAGTACTTC,TRBV7-6,TRBD1,TRBJ2-7,-
CASSPRGSMNEQFF,TGTGCCAGCTCGCCGCGGGGGAGTATGAATGAGCAGTTCTTC,TRBV5-4,TRBD2,TRBJ2-1,-
CASSPRTVLHEKLFF,TGTGCCAGTAGTCCAAGGACAGTACTTCATGAAAAACTGTTTTTT,TRBV19,-,TRBJ1-4,-
CASSPPDKSNTEAFF,TGTGCCAGCAGTCCACCGGACAAATCGAACACTGAAGCTTTCTTT,TRBV28,-,TRBJ1-1,-
CASSIAPEIPDTQYF,TGTGCCAGTAGTATAGCCCCGGAGATTCCAGATACGCAGTATTTT,TRBV19,-,TRBJ2-3,-
CASSLSRGGEQYF,TGTGCCAGCAGCCTGAGTCGGGGGGGAGAGCAGTACTTC,TRBV5-4,TRBD2,TRBJ2-7,few
CASSLVGLAVGYTQYF,TGTGCCAGCAGCTTAGTCGGGCTAGCGGTAGGCTATACGCAGTATTTT,TRBV7-2,TRBD2,TRBJ2-3,once
CASGGEREGPQETQYF,TGTGCCAGCGGGGGGGAGAGGGAAGGTCCCCAAGAGACCCAGTACTTC,TRBV2,TRBD2,TRBJ2-5,-
CASSLSRGLPGSPLHF,TGTGCCAGCAGTTTAAGCAGGGGGCTACCGGGGTCACCCCTCCACTTT,TRBV6-5,TRBD1,TRBJ1-6,-
CARGGAANLKAYSGNTIYF,TGTGCCAGGGGAGGGGCAGCTAACCTTAAGGCTTACTCTGGAAACACCATATATTTT,TRBV19,-,TRBJ1-3,-
CSVAGTAYEQYF,TGCAGCGTAGCCGGGACAGCCTACGAGCAGTACTTC,TRBV29-1,TRBD1,TRBJ2-7,-
CASKADWSSGNTIYF,TGTGCCAGCAAAGCCGACTGGAGCTCTGGAAACACCATATATTTT,TRBV6-5,-,TRBJ1-3,-
CASSIWSTGDRYGYTF,TGTGCCAGTAGTATTTGGTCGACAGGCGATCGCTATGGCTACACCTTC,TRBV19,-,TRBJ1-2,-
CASSFQANQETQYF,TGCGCCAGCAGTTTCCAGGCGAATCAAGAGACCCAGTACTTC,TRBV5-1,-,TRBJ2-5,-
CASSDNSGYQETQYF,TGCGCCAGCAGTGATAACAGTGGGTACCAAGAGACCCAGTACTTC,TRBV10-2,-,TRBJ2-5,-
CASSPGLLLEQYF,TGTGCCAGCAGCCCGGGACTACTGCTGGAGCAGTACTTC,TRBV5-6,TRBD2,TRBJ2-7,-
CASSTLMDRARNEQFF,TGTGCCAGCTCCACCTTGATGGACAGGGCGAGGAATGAGCAGTTCTTC,TRBV18,TRBD1,TRBJ2-1,-
CASSLDRANTEAFF,TGTGCCAGCAGCTTGGACAGGGCGAACACTGAAGCTTTCTTT,TRBV5-4,-,TRBJ1-1,-
CASRSLAGVYNEQFF,TGTGCCAGCAGGTCTCTAGCGGGGGTTTACAATGAGCAGTTCTTC,TRBV7-2,TRBD2,TRBJ2-1,-
CASSTTGSKNIQYF,TGTGCCAGCAGCACGACAGGATCCAAAAACATTCAGTACTTC,TRBV11-2,-,TRBJ2-4,-
CASSAGGHQETQYF,TGTGCCAGCAGCGCGGGGGGCCACCAAGAGACCCAGTACTTC,TRBV5-4,TRBD2,TRBJ2-5,-
CASSQGAGGIKKLFF,TGTGCCAGCAGTCAGGGGGCAGGGGGGATAAAAAAACTGTTTTTT,TRBV6-5,TRBD1,TRBJ1-4,-
CASSQGVGASGGEFF,TGTGCCAGCAGCCAAGGCGTCGGGGCTAGCGGGGGGGAGTTCTTC,TRBV4-2,TRBD2,TRBJ2-1,-
CASGGQSSYEQYF,TGTGCCAGCGGGGGACAGTCATCCTACGAGCAGTACTTC,TRBV2,TRBD1,TRBJ2-7,-
CATSDGINSNQPQHF,TGTGCCACCAGTGACGGGATTAATAGCAATCAGCCCCAGCATTTT,TRBV24-1,-,TRBJ1-5,-
CASSSSSRLGSTDTQYF,TGTGCCAGCAGCTCCTCCTCGCGACTAGGGAGCACAGATACGCAGTATTTT,TRBV11-2,-,TRBJ2-3,-
CASSYSGGPYEQYF,TGTGCCAGCAGTTACTCTGGCGGTCCCTACGAGCAGTACTTC,TRBV6-6,-,TRBJ2-7,-
CASSLRSQGENTEAFF,TGTGCCAGCAGTTTACGGTCGCAGGGTGAGAACACTGAAGCTTTCTTT,TRBV27,-,TRBJ1-1,-